This TCR beta chain derives from a study of blood T cell repertoires in COVID-19. Across the whole study: There were acute and convalescent COVID-19 samples, and they came from the United States, Italy and Spain. T cells, B-cell-depleted T cells, or PBMCs supplied cDNA or gDNA.

Original analysis: Estimation of nucleated cell counts was performed using reference gene primer amplification. Assay used: immunoSEQ multiplex PCR; TCRdb lists only in-frame clones, some missing. For V, J and clone size, that table is used; D and trimming come from the DNA. The data hold around 130,000 clones, with about 88% observed a single time. V was shortened by 2 bases and J by 0 bases, with 10 bases between the two germline ends. The CDR3 loop spans 15 amino acids. Germline lookup yields CDR1 MNHEY and CDR2 SVGAGI. The study drew participants aged roughly 18 to 89 years from some 25 US areas. The receptor's source is a man in his forties with acute COVID-19. V is TRBV6-5 and J is TRBJ1-1; no definite D call. Source material: PBMCs or T cells enriched from blood (not recorded which). CDR3 coding DNA: TGTGCCAGCAGTTACACGGCGGACTTGAACACTGAAGCTTTCTTT. Protein product: CASSYTADLNTEAFF.